This TCR beta chain was observed in a study of cytomegalovirus exposure and HLA in healthy donors. The wider study: In a later analysis, the 90 to 150 validation repertoires were reported to have used the same platform as the 600 to 700 first-cohort repertoires.

Study-wide findings and caveats: The study designated over 150 TCR beta chains cytomegalovirus-associated. A few CMV-associated chains proved CMV antigen-specific in vitro.

It was the roughly 120-subject validation cohort, separate from the roughly 700-subject first cohort, to which the donors belonged. The V end lost 2 bases, the J end lost 5 bases, and 3 bases lay between the germline ends. CDR3 size: 11 residues. Germline V gene lookup returns CDR1 SNHLY and CDR2 FYNNEI. Data came from immunoSEQ multiplex PCR; TCRdb stores just in-frame clones and leaves some out. The sample holds around 190,000 clones, about nine tenths seen once. Comments on this clone: Its antigen is undetermined.

The rearrangement uses TRBV2 and TRBJ2-5, with D hard to call. The TCR originated in a young man in good health and CMV-seropositive. The material sequenced was PBMCs. CDR3 sequence: CASSEHETQYF. The CDR3 nucleotides read TGTGCCAGCAGTGAACACGAGACCCAGTACTTC.